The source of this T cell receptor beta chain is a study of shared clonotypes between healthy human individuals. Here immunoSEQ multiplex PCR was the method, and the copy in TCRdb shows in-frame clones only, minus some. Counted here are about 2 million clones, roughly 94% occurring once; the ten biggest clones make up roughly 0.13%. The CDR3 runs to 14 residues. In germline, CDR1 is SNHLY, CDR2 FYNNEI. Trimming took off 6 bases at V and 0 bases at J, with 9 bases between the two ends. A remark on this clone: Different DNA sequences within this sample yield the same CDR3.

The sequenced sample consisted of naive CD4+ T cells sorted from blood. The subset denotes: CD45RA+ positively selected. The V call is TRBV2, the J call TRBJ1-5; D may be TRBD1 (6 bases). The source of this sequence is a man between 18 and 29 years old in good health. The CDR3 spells CASRGTNSNQPQHF. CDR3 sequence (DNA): TGTGCCAGCAGGGGGACAAATAGCAATCAGCCCCAGCATTTT.